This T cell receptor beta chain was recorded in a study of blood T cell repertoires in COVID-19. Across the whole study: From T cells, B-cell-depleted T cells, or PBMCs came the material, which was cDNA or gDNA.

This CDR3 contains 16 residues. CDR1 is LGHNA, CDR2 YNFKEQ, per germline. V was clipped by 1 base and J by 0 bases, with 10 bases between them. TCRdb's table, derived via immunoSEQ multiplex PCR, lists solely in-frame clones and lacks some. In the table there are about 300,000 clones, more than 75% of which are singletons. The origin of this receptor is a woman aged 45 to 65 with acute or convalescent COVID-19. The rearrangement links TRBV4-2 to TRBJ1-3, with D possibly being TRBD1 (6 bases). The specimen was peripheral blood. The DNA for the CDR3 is TGTGCCAGCAGCCAAGGGTCACAGGGCTCTGGAAACACCATATATTTT. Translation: CASSQGSQGSGNTIYF.